What follows are 30 T cell receptor beta chains derived from one specimen sequenced in a study of blood T cell repertoires in COVID-19. The data were produced by immunoSEQ multiplex PCR, yet TCRdb's version contains in-frame clones alone and is incomplete. The profile shows around 50,000 clones, more than 75% of them singletons. Sequencing was carried out using peripheral blood. The receptors were sampled from a woman aged 60-75 years with acute or convalescent COVID-19.

The chain links TRBV5-1 to TRBJ2-3, with D unresolved. V was cut by 2 bases and J by 6 bases, with 7 bases left in between. This CDR3 spans 12 amino acids. Per germline, CDR1 SGHRS and CDR2 YFSETQ. The CDR3 nucleotides read TGCGCCAGCAGCTTCCCCGGGGATACGCAGTATTTT. This translates into CASSFPGDTQYF.

The chain employs TRBV5-4 and TRBJ2-3; 13 nucleotides agree with TRBD2. The junction had 11 bases not matched to a gene; V was cut back by 4 bases and J by 3 bases. Germline CDR1 is SGHNT and CDR2 is YYREEE (reference sequence). The CDR3 has 18 amino acids. The CDR3: CASSPRLAGGGRTDTQYF. The CDR3 nucleotides read TGTGCCAGCAGCCCCAGACTAGCGGGAGGCGGAAGAACAGATACGCAGTATTTT.

This clone was recorded only once. The V gene is TRBV14, the J gene TRBJ1-2; a weak D match, TRBD1 (6 bases). Trimming stripped 4 bases from V and 4 bases from J, with 10 bases between. CDR1 and CDR2 (germline): SGHDN, FVKESK. The CDR3 loop spans 13 amino acids. The CDR3 DNA sequence: TGTGCCAGCAGCCCAGGGGTTTCCTATGGCTACACCTTC. Amino acids: CASSPGVSYGYTF.

The chain couples TRBV19 to TRBJ1-5; perhaps TRBD1 as D (6 bases). The CDR3 is 16 residues long. Germline-derived CDR1 and CDR2 are LNHDA and SQIVND (reference sequence). V shed 5 bases and J shed 5 bases, with 19 bases lying between them. CDR3 coding DNA: TGTGCCAGTAGTGAGGGGAGGGGGAGAGGGCATCAGCCCCAGCATTTT. This encodes CASSEGRGRGHQPQHF. The variable domain in full, with the rest retrieved from reference TRBV19 and TRBJ1-5, is DGGITQSPKYLFRKEGQNVTLSCEQNLNHDAMYWYRQDPGQGLRLIYYSQIVNDFQKGDIAEGYSVSREKKESFPLTVTSAQKNPTAFYLCASSEGRGRGHQPQHFGDGTRLSIL.

The chain uses TRBV9 and TRBJ2-3; 10 bases are a match to TRBD2. Losses at the gene ends were 0 bases for V and 1 base for J; bases not matched to a gene: 11. CDR3 length: 19 amino acids. The germline V gene has CDR1 SGDLS and CDR2 YYNGEE. CDR3 bases: TGTGCCAGCAGCGTAGCTACGACTAGCGGGTGGGGGGGCACAGATACGCAGTATTTT. As protein: CASSVATTSGWGGTDTQYF.

This clone showed up just once. The genes are TRBV19 and TRBJ1-5; D remains unclear. Germline CDR1 reads LNHDA; CDR2 reads SQIVND (reference sequence). Trimming stripped 7 bases from V and 6 bases from J, with 10 bases between. This CDR3 region has 12 residues. CDR3 nucleotide sequence: TGTGCCAGTACCCTAGGTGCTCAGCCCCAGCATTTT. Protein sequence: CASTLGAQPQHF.

This rearrangement joins TRBV28 to TRBJ1-2; no clear D gene. Deletions cut 7 bases from V and 2 bases from J, with 11 bases between. CDR3 length: 13 residues. CDR1 MDHEN and CDR2 SYDVKM come from the germline V gene. This CDR3 is CASTLQQNYGYTF. In DNA, the CDR3 is TGTGCCAGCACTCTACAGCAAAACTATGGCTACACCTTC.

The CDR3 loop reads CASSEERLKVYEQYF. In nucleotides, the CDR3 is TGCGCCAGCAGTGAAGAGCGGCTGAAGGTCTACGAGCAGTACTTC. This chain uses TRBV10-1 with TRBJ2-7, with D possibly TRBD2 on 5 matching bases. CDR3 length: 15 residues. V lost 3 bases and J 3 bases, leaving 15 bases between the germline ends. The germline V gene has CDR1 WNHNN and CDR2 SYGVQD (reference sequence).

The chain has TRBV6-5 and TRBJ2-5, with 10 nucleotides matching TRBD1. J lost 5 bases, V lost 10 bases, and 7 bases had no gene match. CDR3 length: 13 amino acids. Germline V CDR1 and CDR2: MNHEY, SVGAGI. CDR3 bases: TGTGCCACCGGGGACAGGGGAGGCGAGACCCAGTACTTC. Amino acid sequence: CATGDRGGETQYF.

This clone was counted a single time. This rearrangement joins TRBV7-2 to TRBJ1-2, with D tentatively TRBD1 (5 bases). CDR3 size: 14 residues. Germline V gene lookup returns CDR1 SGHTA and CDR2 FQGNSA. The germline V and J ends were trimmed by 5 bases and 4 bases, with 14 bases remaining between them. The chain's CDR3 is CASSPQGGSYGYTF. The CDR3 DNA is TGTGCCAGCAGCCCCCAGGGAGGGAGCTATGGCTACACCTTC.

The gene calls are TRBV6-6 and TRBJ2-5, with 9 bases fitting TRBD1. CDR1 is MNHNY and CDR2 is SVGAGI in the germline V gene (reference sequence). J was trimmed by 5 bases and V by 2 bases; bases with no gene match: 6. This CDR3 is built from 15 residues. The CDR3 protein is CASSYHTGGEETQYF. CDR3 DNA sequence: TGTGCCAGCAGTTACCATACAGGGGGCGAGGAGACCCAGTACTTC.

CDR3 amino acids: CASSPQGTSGSPYEQYF. CDR3 nucleotides: TGTGCCAGCAGTCCTCAAGGGACTAGCGGGAGCCCCTACGAGCAGTACTTC. J is TRBJ2-7 and V is TRBV5-4; 14 nucleotides align to TRBD2. The CDR3 totals 17 residues. V was clipped by 5 bases and J by 2 bases; unmatched bases: 9. Per the germline V gene, CDR1 is SGHNT and CDR2 is YYREEE (reference sequence).

This chain joins TRBV6-5 and TRBJ1-1, with 7 positions matching TRBD1. Germline CDR1 reads MNHEY; CDR2 reads SVGAGI. The CDR3 runs 14 residues. Germline trimming cut 8 bases from V and 0 bases from J; bases unmatched to any gene: 6. The DNA for the CDR3 is TGTGCCAGCGCCCCGGGACAGATGAACACTGAAGCTTTCTTT. Its protein product is CASAPGQMNTEAFF.

The chain joins TRBV5-4 to TRBJ1-1; weak D call: TRBD1 (5 bases). From germline, CDR1 is SGHNT and CDR2 YYREEE (reference sequence). Trimming took 0 bases from V and 1 from J, leaving 7 bases between them. The CDR3 is 14 residues long. The CDR3 DNA follows: TGTGCCAGCAGCTTGGCGGGGGAGAACACTGAAGCTTTCTTT. Protein product: CASSLAGENTEAFF.

CDR3 residues: CASSVPPGQGNEQFF. In DNA, the CDR3 is TGTGCCAGCAGCGTCCCCCCGGGACAGGGGAATGAGCAGTTCTTC. V usage is TRBV5-4 and J usage is TRBJ2-1; 10 bases map to TRBD1. The CDR3 totals 15 residues. The trim removed 4 bases at V and 7 bases at J, leaving 8 bases unmatched. Per the germline V gene, CDR1 is SGHNT and CDR2 is YYREEE (reference sequence).

The chain couples TRBV27 to TRBJ1-2, with 8 nucleotides matching TRBD1. The CDR3 sequence is 14 residues long. V dropped 8 bases and J dropped 5; count of bases not matched to a gene: 10. Germline CDR1 reads MNHEY; CDR2 reads SMNVEV (reference sequence). The CDR3 is CASRSRTGWYGYTF. CDR3 nucleotides: TGTGCCAGCCGAAGCCGGACAGGGTGGTATGGCTACACCTTC.

The chain carries TRBV7-6 and TRBJ2-2; D gene ambiguous. The CDR3 totals 14 residues. V was trimmed by 5 bases and J by 6 bases, leaving 13 bases between them. Germline values: CDR1 SGHVS, CDR2 FNYEAQ. The CDR3 protein is CASSVNPVAGELFF. CDR3 nucleotide sequence: TGTGCCAGCAGCGTAAATCCGGTGGCCGGGGAGCTGTTTTTT.

The chain combines TRBV5-1 with TRBJ2-7, with TRBD1 identical over 8 bases. Trimming removed 4 bases from V and 0 bases from J; junction bases left unmatched: 3. The germline CDR1 and CDR2 sequences are SGHRS and YFSETQ. This CDR3 is built from 14 residues. CDR3 coding DNA: TGCGCCAGCAGCCCAGACAGGGGCTCCTACGAGCAGTACTTC. The encoded protein is CASSPDRGSYEQYF.

V gene TRBV28 combines with J gene TRBJ1-1, with TRBD1 matching 12 bases. CDR3 size: 18 residues. V was clipped by 6 bases and J by 0 bases; unmatched bases: 11. Germline loops: CDR1 MDHEN, CDR2 SYDVKM. The CDR3 DNA sequence: TGTGCCAGCAGATTTAGCCTAGGGACAGGGGGCATGAACACTGAAGCTTTCTTT. Translation: CASRFSLGTGGMNTEAFF. The full variable domain, in which reference TRBV28 and TRBJ1-1 provide the parts outside the CDR3, is DVKVTQSSRYLVKRTGEKVFLECVQDMDHENMFWYRQDPGLGLRLIYFSYDVKMKEKGDIPEGYSVSREKKERFSLILESASTNQTSMYLCASRFSLGTGGMNTEAFFGQGTRLTVV.

The genes are TRBV6-5 and TRBJ1-1; D is uncertain. V was shortened by 3 bases and J by 1 base, with 6 bases between the two germline ends. Germline CDR1 reads MNHEY; CDR2 reads SVGAGI. The CDR3 runs to 13 residues. The CDR3 region is CASSYFRNTEAFF. The CDR3 DNA reads as TGTGCCAGCAGTTATTTTCGGAACACTGAAGCTTTCTTT.

The chain has TRBV7-6 and TRBJ2-6; TRBD1 matches 9 bases. CDR1 and CDR2 from the germline V gene are SGHVS and FNYEAQ. J was trimmed by 0 bases and V by 0 bases; bases with no gene match: 9. The CDR3 loop spans 20 amino acids. The CDR3 bases are TGTGCCAGCAGCTTAGCAGATGGACAGGGGCGACTCTCTGGGGCCAACGTCCTGACTTTC. Encoded protein: CASSLADGQGRLSGANVLTF.

This clone has just one count. The chain uses TRBV5-1 and TRBJ2-5; 7 nucleotides line up with TRBD2. Germline V CDR1 and CDR2: SGHRS, YFSETQ. CDR3 length: 15 amino acids. V shed 0 bases, J shed 6 bases, and the junction held 8 bases outside the gene matches. In DNA form, the CDR3 reads TGCGCCAGCAGCTTGGTAGCCGGGGAGGGAAAGACCCAGTACTTC. As protein: CASSLVAGEGKTQYF. Full variable domain (remainder filled in from reference TRBV5-1 and TRBJ2-5): KAGVTQTPRYLIKTRGQQVTLSCSPISGHRSVSWYQQTPGQGLQFLFEYFSETQRNKGNFPGRFSGRQFSNSRSEMNVSTLELGDSALYLCASSLVAGEGKTQYFGPGTRLLVL.

This chain links TRBV7-8 with TRBJ2-7; 10 nucleotides line up with TRBD2. CDR1 and CDR2 (germline): SGHVS, FQNEAQ. This CDR3 contains 15 residues. The trim removed 1 base at V and 7 bases at J, leaving 7 bases unmatched. The DNA of the CDR3 is TGTGCCAGCAGCTTAGACCGTCTAGCGGGAGTTGAGCAGTACTTC. Translating gives CASSLDRLAGVEQYF.

This clone has just one count. This chain uses TRBV12-3 or TRBV12-4 with TRBJ2-7; D gene uncertain. V was trimmed by 5 bases and J by 2 bases, leaving 10 bases between them. This CDR3 has 13 amino acids. CDR3 region: CASSPSGTYEQYF. The CDR3 region has the DNA TGTGCCAGCAGTCCGAGTGGTACCTACGAGCAGTACTTC.

This clone came up once. This rearrangement joins TRBV5-1 to TRBJ1-5; 8 positions match TRBD1. The V segment lost 0 bases and the J segment 4 bases; nucleotides outside the gene matches: 6. The germline gives CDR1 SGHRS, CDR2 YFSETQ. The CDR3 contains 16 residues. The CDR3 spells CASSLEPGGGNQPQHF. The CDR3 DNA sequence: TGCGCCAGCAGCTTGGAACCAGGGGGCGGAAATCAGCCCCAGCATTTT.

The V and J genes are TRBV3-1 (or the pseudogene TRBV3-2) and TRBJ1-6; TRBD1 agrees at 7 bases. V trimming: 9 bases; J trimming: 10 bases; junction bases outside the gene matches: 9. CDR3 length equals 13 residues. CDR1 is LGHDT and CDR2 is YNNKEL in the germline V gene (reference sequence). CDR3 nucleotides: TGTGCCAGTTCGGAGGGGGCTTTGTCACCCCTCCACTTT. Translation gives CASSEGALSPLHF.

The chain uses TRBV10-1 and TRBJ2-7, with D tentatively TRBD1 (6 bases). V was cut by 8 bases and J by 6 bases, with 14 bases left in between. From germline, CDR1 is WNHNN and CDR2 SYGVQD (reference sequence). The CDR3 is 12 amino acids. The CDR3 DNA is TGCGCCAGCTCCGGGACACCCTGCGAGCAGTACTTC. Amino acids: CASSGTPCEQYF.

This chain connects TRBV5-1 to TRBJ1-4; 7 bases fit TRBD1. CDR3 length equals 14 residues. V lost 4 bases, J lost 7 bases, and 7 bases stayed unmatched. CDR1 and CDR2 (germline): SGHRS, YFSETQ. The CDR3 region is CASSPDRVAEKLFF. CDR3 DNA: TGCGCCAGCAGCCCCGACAGGGTGGCTGAAAAACTGTTTTTT.

The chain couples TRBV19 to TRBJ1-6; D might be TRBD1 (6 bases). Trimming removed 2 bases at V and 9 bases at J, with 17 bases between. The CDR3 runs 16 residues. Germline CDR1 reads LNHDA; CDR2 reads SQIVND (reference sequence). The CDR3 bases are TGTGCCAGTAGTATAACCCCATTGCAGGGGATTTCACCCCTCCACTTT. Protein sequence: CASSITPLQGISPLHF. The full variable domain, rest sourced from reference TRBV19 and TRBJ1-6, is DGGITQSPKYLFRKEGQNVTLSCEQNLNHDAMYWYRQDPGQGLRLIYYSQIVNDFQKGDIAEGYSVSREKKESFPLTVTSAQKNPTAFYLCASSITPLQGISPLHFGNGTRLTVT.

This clone is classed as medium-sized. The sample carries other DNA sequences with the same CDR3. This chain links TRBV5-1 with TRBJ2-2; 13 nucleotides align to TRBD2. The CDR3 has 17 amino acids. Per germline, CDR1 SGHRS and CDR2 YFSETQ. Germline trimming cut 3 bases from V and 2 bases from J; bases unmatched to any gene: 4. CDR3 amino acids: CASSWTSGSPNTGELFF. CDR3 in DNA: TGCGCCAGCAGCTGGACTAGCGGGAGCCCAAACACCGGGGAGCTGTTTTTT.